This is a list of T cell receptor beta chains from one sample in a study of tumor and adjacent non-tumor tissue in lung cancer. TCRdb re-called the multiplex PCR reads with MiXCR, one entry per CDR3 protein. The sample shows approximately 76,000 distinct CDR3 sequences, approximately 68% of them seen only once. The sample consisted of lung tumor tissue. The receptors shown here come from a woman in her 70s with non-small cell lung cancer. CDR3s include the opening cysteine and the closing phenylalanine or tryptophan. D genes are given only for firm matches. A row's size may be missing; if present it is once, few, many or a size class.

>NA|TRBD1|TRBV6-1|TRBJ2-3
TGTGTCAGCATGCTGCGGACAGGGGGCGCGACAGATACGCAGTATTTT
CVSMLRTGGATDTQYF
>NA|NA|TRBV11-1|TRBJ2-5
TGTGCCAGTATCTTTAGCACCACCCAAGAGACCCAGTACTTC
CASIFSTTQETQYF
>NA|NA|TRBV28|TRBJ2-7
TGTGCCAACAGTCACCATGGCCCCGAGCAGTACTTC
CANSHHGPEQYF
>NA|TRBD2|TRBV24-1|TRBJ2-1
TGTGCCGCCAGTGATTTTACTTCGGGACTAGCGGGAAACGACCAGTTCTTC
CAASDFTSGLAGNDQFF
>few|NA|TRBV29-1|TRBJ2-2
TGCAGCGCCCTGACATCTCCCAACACCGGGGAGCTGTTTTTT
CSALTSPNTGELFF
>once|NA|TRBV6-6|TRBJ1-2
TGTGCCAGCAGTTCGCGGGACAAGGTTGGTGACTATGGCTACACCTTC
CASSSRDKVGDYGYTF
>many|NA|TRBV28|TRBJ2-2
TGTGCCAGCAGTTTTCGGACAGCTAACACCGGGGAGCTGTTTTTT
CASSFRTANTGELFF
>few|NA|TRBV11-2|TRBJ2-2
TGTGCCAGCAGCCCAAGCGGACAATTGAACACCGGGGAGCTGTTTTTT
CASSPSGQLNTGELFF
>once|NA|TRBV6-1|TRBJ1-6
TGTGCCAGCACCTCATATCGACAGTATAATTCACCCCTCCACTTT
CASTSYRQYNSPLHF
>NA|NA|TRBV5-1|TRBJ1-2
TGCGCCGGCAGTCCCGATCTGTATGGCTACACCTTC
CAGSPDLYGYTF
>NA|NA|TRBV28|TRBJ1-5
TGTGCCAGCAGCCGTGGGAGCCAGCCCCAGCATTTT
CASSRGSQPQHF
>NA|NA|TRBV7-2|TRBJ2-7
TGTGCCGGCAGCTCAGGCGGCTTCGCCTACGAGCAGTACTTC
CAGSSGGFAYEQYF
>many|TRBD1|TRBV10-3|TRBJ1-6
TGTGCCACCGGACGACAGGGGGACAATAATTCACCCCTCCACTTT
CATGRQGDNNSPLHF
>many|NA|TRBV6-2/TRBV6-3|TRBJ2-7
TGTGCCAGCAGTTACTTATACGAGCAGTACTTC
CASSYLYEQYF
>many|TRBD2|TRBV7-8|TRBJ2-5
TGTGCCAGCAGCTTAGTGGTTAGCGGGAGCGGGGAGACCCAGTACTTC
CASSLVVSGSGETQYF
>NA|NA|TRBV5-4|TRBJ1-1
TGTGACAGTAGCCGGGAACCAGCCACTGAAGCTTTCTTT
CDSSREPATEAFF
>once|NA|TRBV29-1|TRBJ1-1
TGCATCGTCCAGAGTGCAAGAACTTCTCAGGGCGATGCAGCTTTCTTT
CIVQSARTSQGDAAFF
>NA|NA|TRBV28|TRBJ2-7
TGTGCCAGCAGTCCTCTCTACGGGGCCCAACCGGCGCACGAGCAATACTTC
CASSPLYGAQPAHEQYF
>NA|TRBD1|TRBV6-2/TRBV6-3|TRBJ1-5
TGTGTCGGCAGTTACGTTCGCAGGGGGTCGGTTCAGCCCCAGCATTTT
CVGSYVRRGSVQPQHF
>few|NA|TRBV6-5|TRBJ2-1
TGTGCCAGCAGTTACTCGAACACCGGCAGACAGTTCTTC
CASSYSNTGRQFF
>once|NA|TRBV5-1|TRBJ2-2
TGCGCCAGCAGCCCGACAAGAAGCAACACCGAGGAGCTGTTTTTT
CASSPTRSNTEELFF
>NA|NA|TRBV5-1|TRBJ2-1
TGCGGCAACAGCGCGGGACCCGAGGTCTACAATGAGCAGTTCTTC
CGNSAGPEVYNEQFF
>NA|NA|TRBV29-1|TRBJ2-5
TGCAGTGCCGGACTAACAGGAGGCGAGACCCAGTACTTC
CSAGLTGGETQYF
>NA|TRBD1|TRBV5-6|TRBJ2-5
TGTGTCAGCAGCCTCGGGACAGGCCAAGAGACCCAGTACTTC
CVSSLGTGQETQYF
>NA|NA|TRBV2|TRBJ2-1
TGTGCCAGCAGTGAATTACAGTACAATGAGCAGTTCTTC
CASSELQYNEQFF
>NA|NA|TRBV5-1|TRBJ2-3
TGCGCCAGCAGCTCTCTTCATAGCGGATCGACAGATACGCAGTATTTT
CASSSLHSGSTDTQYF
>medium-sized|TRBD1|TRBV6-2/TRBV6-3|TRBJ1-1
TGTGCCAGCAGCCCCGGAGGGGGCAGGGTTAAAGCTTTCTTT
CASSPGGGRVKAFF
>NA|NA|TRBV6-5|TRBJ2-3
TGTGCCAGCATGGTTGCCTTAGGGATTATCGGATACACAGATACGCAGTATTTT
CASMVALGIIGYTDTQYF
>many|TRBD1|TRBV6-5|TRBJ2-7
TGTGCCAGCAGTCCTCTCCGGGACAGTAAACCCTACGAGCAGTACTTC
CASSPLRDSKPYEQYF
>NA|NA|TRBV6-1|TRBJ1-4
TGTGTCAGCAGGGGCGGATCAGCAACTAATGAAAAACTGTTTTTT
CVSRGGSATNEKLFF
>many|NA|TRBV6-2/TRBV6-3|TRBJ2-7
TGTGCCAGCAGACGAGCGGAACCCTCCTACGAGCAGTACTTC
CASRRAEPSYEQYF
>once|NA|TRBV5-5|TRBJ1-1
TGTGCCAGCAGCCGTATACTCCAGGGTAACGGTGAAGCTTTCTTT
CASSRILQGNGEAFF
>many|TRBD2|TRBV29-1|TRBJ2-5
TGCAGCGTTGACTCTTGGCTAGCGGGAGGGCACCAAGAGACCCAGTACTTC
CSVDSWLAGGHQETQYF
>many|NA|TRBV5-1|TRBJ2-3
TGCGCCAGCAGGCCCGTTACGGTTAGCACAGATACGCAGTATTTT
CASRPVTVSTDTQYF
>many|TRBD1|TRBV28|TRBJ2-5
TGTGCCAGCACTCTCAGTAGGGGGCAGGGGACCCAGTACTTC
CASTLSRGQGTQYF
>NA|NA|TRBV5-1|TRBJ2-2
TGCGCCAGCAGTTGGACCGGAGACGGTTCTACCCGGGAGCTGTTTTTT
CASSWTGDGSTRELFF
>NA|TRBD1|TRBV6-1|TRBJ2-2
TGTGTCAGCGAGGACAGGGGTATTCGAGGGAAGCTGTTTTTT
CVSEDRGIRGKLFF
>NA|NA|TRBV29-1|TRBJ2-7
TGCAGCTTTGAAATCCCGGGTTACGAGCAGTACTTC
CSFEIPGYEQYF
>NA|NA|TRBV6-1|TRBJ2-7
TGTGCCATCAGCGAAAGTCTCGCAGGGTACGAGCAGTACTTC
CAISESLAGYEQYF
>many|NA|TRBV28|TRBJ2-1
TGTGCCAGCAGCCGTTGGCTTGAGCAGTTCTTC
CASSRWLEQFF
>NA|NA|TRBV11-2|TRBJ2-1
TGTGCCAGCAGCTTAGATCCGGAGAGCTCCTACAATGAGCAGTTCTTC
CASSLDPESSYNEQFF
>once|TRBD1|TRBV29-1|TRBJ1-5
TGCAGCGAAGGACAGGGGATGAATCAGCCCCAGCATTTT
CSEGQGMNQPQHF
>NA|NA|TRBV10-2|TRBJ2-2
TGCGCCAGCAATGAGACGGGGGCCAACACCGGCGAGCTGTTTTTT
CASNETGANTGELFF
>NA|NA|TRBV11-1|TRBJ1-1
TGTGCCAGCAGTGGTCGGGCAGGGCCATTCACCGAAACTTTCTTT
CASSGRAGPFTETFF